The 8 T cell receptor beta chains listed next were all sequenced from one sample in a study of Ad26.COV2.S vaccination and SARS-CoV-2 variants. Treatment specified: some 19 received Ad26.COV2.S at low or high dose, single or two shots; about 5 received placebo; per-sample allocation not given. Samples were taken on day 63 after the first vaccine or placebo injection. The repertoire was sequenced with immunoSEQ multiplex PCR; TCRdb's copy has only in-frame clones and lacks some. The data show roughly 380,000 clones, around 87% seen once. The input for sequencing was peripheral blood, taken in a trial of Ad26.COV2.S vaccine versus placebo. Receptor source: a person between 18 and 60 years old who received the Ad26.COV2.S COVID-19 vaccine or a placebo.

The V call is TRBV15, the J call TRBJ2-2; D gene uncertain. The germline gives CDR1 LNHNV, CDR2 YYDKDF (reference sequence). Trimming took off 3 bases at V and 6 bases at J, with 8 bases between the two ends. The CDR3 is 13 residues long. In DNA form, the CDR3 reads TGTGCCACCAGCAGCTCGAATGCCGGGGAGCTGTTTTTT. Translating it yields CATSSSNAGELFF.

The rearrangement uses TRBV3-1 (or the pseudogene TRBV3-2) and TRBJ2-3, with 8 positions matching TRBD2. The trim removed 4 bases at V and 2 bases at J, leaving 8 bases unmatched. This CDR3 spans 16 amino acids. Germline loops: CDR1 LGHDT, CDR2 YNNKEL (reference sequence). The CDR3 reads CASSLRASGSTDTQYF. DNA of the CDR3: TGTGCCAGCAGCCTCCGGGCTAGCGGGTCCACAGATACGCAGTATTTT.

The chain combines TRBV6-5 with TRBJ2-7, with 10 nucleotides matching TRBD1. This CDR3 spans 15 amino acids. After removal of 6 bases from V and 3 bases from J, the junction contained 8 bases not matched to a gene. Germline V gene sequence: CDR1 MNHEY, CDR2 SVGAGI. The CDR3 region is CASRPPGQGFYEQYF. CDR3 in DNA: TGTGCCAGCAGGCCCCCGGGACAGGGGTTCTACGAGCAGTACTTC.

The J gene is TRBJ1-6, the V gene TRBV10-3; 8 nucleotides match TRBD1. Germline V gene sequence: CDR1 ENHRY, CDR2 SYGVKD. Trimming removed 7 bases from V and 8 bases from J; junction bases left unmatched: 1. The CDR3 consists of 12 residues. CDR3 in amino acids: CAIMGQDSPLHF. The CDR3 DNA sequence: TGTGCCATCATGGGACAGGATTCACCCCTCCACTTT.

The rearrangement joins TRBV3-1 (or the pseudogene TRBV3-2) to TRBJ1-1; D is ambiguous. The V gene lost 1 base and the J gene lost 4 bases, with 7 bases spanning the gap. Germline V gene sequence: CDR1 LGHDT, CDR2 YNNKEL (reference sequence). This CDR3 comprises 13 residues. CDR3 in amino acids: CASSQGVVTEAFF. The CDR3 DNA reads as TGTGCCAGCAGCCAAGGGGTAGTCACTGAAGCTTTCTTT.

The CDR3 nucleotides are TGCGCCAGCAGGCAGAGTGGGACTAGCGGGGGGTTGACAGATACGCAGTATTTT. The encoded protein is CASRQSGTSGGLTDTQYF. The J gene is TRBJ2-3, the V gene TRBV4-1; TRBD2 matches 15 bases. Germline V lookup: CDR1 MGHRA, CDR2 YSYEKL. V lost 6 bases and J lost 3; bases outside the gene matches: 10. The CDR3 covers 18 residues.

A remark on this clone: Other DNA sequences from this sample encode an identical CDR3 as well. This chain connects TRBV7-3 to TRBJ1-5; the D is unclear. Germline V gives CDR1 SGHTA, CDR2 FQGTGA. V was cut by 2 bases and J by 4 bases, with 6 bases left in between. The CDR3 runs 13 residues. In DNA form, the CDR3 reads TGTGCCAGCAGCTTAGGGAGAAATCAGCCCCAGCATTTT. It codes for CASSLGRNQPQHF. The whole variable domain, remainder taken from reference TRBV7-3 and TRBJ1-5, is GAGVSQTPSNKVTEKGKYVELRCDPISGHTALYWYRQSLGQGPEFLIYFQGTGAADDSGLPNDRFFAVRPEGSVSTLKIQRTERGDSAVYLCASSLGRNQPQHFGDGTRLSIL.

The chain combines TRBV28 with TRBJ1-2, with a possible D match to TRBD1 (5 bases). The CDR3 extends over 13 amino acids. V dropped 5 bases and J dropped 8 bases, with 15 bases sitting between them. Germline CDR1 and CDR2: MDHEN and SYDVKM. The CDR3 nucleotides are TGTGCCAGCAGTGCCGCGGGGGAAGACGGCTACACCTTC. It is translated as CASSAAGEDGYTF.